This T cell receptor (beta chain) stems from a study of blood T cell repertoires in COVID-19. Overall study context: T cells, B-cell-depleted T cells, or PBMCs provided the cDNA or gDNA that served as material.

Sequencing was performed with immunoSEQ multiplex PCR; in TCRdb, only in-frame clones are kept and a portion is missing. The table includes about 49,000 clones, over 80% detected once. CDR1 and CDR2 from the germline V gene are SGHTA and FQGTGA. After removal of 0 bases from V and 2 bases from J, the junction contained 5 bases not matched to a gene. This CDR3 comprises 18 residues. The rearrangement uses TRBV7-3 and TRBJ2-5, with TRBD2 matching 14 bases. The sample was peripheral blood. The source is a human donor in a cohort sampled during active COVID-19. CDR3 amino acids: CASSLTGLAGGGQETQYF. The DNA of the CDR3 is TGTGCCAGCAGCTTAACCGGACTAGCGGGAGGCGGACAAGAGACCCAGTACTTC.